Detailed here is one T cell receptor beta chain. Its antigen is not yet known. Per-nucleotide qualities are absent, and no much larger clonotype sits a single base away. Using the deep immunoSEQ assay, TCR CDR3 regions were amplified from genomic DNA by multiplex PCR. Genomic DNA extracted from each cell subset was distributed evenly over all wells of several immunoSEQ 96-well plates, and each plate served as one replicate. Each replicate PCR for sorted subsets received around 200 ng genomic DNA, equal to roughly 30,000 T cell genomes. The purified libraries were quantified using a Qubit 3.0 fluorometer, sized with a Bioanalyzer 2100, and then quantified again using the KAPA Library Quantification kit. Each immunoSEQ 96-well plate was sequenced on its own single-read 150-cycle Illumina NextSeq 550 flow cell. As for the original processing: Because the immunoSEQ output held only junctional sequences and lacked quality scores, the filtering could not match the filtering applied to full-length reads. Sequences were annotated with PyIR, a Python wrapper for IgBLAST v1.9, using IMGT germline references to assign V/J genes and CDR3. Reads with weak V/J assignments (E-value above 1e-6), missing CDR3, stop codons, out-of-frame junctions, or ambiguous translated residues were removed. V3J clonotypes were defined as sequences sharing an identical inferred V gene, J gene, and CDR3 amino acid sequence. The percentage overlap between two repertoires was calculated by dividing the number of shared unique clonotypes by the size of the smaller repertoire. RTK rarefaction, the Chao1 estimator, and Recon v2.1 estimates of unobserved clonotypes were used to assess repertoire richness. For all TCRbeta clonotypes obtained by the gDNA method from four donors, generation probabilities were computed with OLGA. TCRdb carries this immuneACCESS record with in-frame sequences only. Its versions omit some clonotypes, under half of them owing to an unresolved V gene in the studies checked, with the rest unexplained. The V and J calls and the clone size are those of that table, but D and trimming were determined from the DNA. The sample includes 90,000 to 120,000 clones, with more than 65% observed a single time. The biggest ten clones account for over 20% of the sample.

The data were obtained in a study of shared clonotypes between healthy human individuals (TCRdb year 2020). For the wider study: A few men and two women, aged 18 to 49 years, made up the cohort. Per donor, three plates each were used for CD4 naive and CD4 memory, two for CD8 naive, and one for CD8 memory. Blood TCR repertoires of about 5 healthy adults were deeply sequenced to estimate repertoire size and the extent of clonotype sharing between individuals. To increase sequencing depth and limit assay-specific biases, different laboratories used diverse techniques to prepare libraries and sequence TCR repertoires. Each donor's leukapheresis produced roughly between roughly 0.85 and 10 billion PBMCs. The research as a whole found: Approximately 5% of naive CD4, more than 3% of naive CD8, around 2.3% of memory CD4, and around 0.4% of memory CD8 clonotypes were shared across several donors. Only blood was sampled, and tissue TCR repertoires likely differ from those in blood. Estimated clonotype richness was generally larger for naive than for memory subsets. Even with the large sequencing depth, rarefaction of the sorted-subset datasets indicated that sequencing was incomplete. Compared with non-shared clonotypes, the clonotypes found in all four sorted-subset donors had higher generation probabilities. Pairwise subsampling indicated that sequencing depth was expected to affect the degree of clonotype sharing among donors. Because the study included only a small number of donors, the genetic and exposure-history diversity represented was limited.

The donors were healthy, HIV-negative adults with no recently reported acute infections or vaccinations. Every donor was a Caucasian adult living in Nashville, Tennessee, USA. CD8 memory samples combined magnetically selected CD45RO+ cells with CCR7-negative CD45RA+ effector memory (TemRA) cells. Blood was collected by leukapheresis, and PBMCs were isolated by Ficoll-Histopaque density gradient centrifugation and then cryopreserved in liquid nitrogen vapor phase. Purity and quantity of every magnetically sorted T cell population were checked by analytical flow cytometry. From each sorted fraction, genomic DNA was isolated and quantified by UV absorbance on a Nanodrop 2000c. The germline V gene provides CDR1 SQVTM and CDR2 ANQGSEA. From the cysteine up to the phenylalanine, the CDR3 has a length of 14 residues. Only the CDR3 DNA is retained, 42 bases long and in frame from the first base. V loses 7 bases of germline sequence and J loses 0 bases, and the interval between the two ends is 16 bases.

Sequenced input: memory CD8+ T cells sorted from blood. What the cell subset or site label conveys for this sample: CD45RO+ cells pooled with CCR7-negative TemRA cells. The clonotype originates from a woman aged 25 to 39 in good health. The chain was built from TRBV29-1 and TRBJ2-7; 6 matching bases give a weak D call of TRBD1. The DNA sequence reads TGCAGCGCGAGGGACAAGGGTACCTCCTACGAGCAGTACTTC. Its protein is CSARDKGTSYEQYF.